Sequencing of this T cell receptor beta chain was carried out in a study of OX40 agonist ivuxolimab in advanced cancers. On the study more broadly: Earlier treatment with anti-PD-1, anti-PD-L1 or anti-CTLA-4 was permitted, and less than 50% had received some. Whole-study findings and limits: The mean number of expanded clones was higher in CD8+ T cells than in CD4+. The antigen specificity of the peripheral T cells (those that were expanded) was not determined.

On this clone itself: Antigen specificity is unknown.

Trimming cost V 5 bases and J 4 bases; bases outside gene matches: 8. Germline lookup yields CDR1 SGHTA and CDR2 FQGTGA. This CDR3 region has 15 residues. Produced via immunoSEQ multiplex PCR; TCRdb's table is partial and in-frame only. The sample carries more than 20,000 clones, roughly nine tenths recorded once. This TCR was recovered from an adult with an advanced solid tumor such as melanoma, head and neck, liver or kidney cancer. Material: CD4+ or CD8+ T cells sorted from blood, obtained in a trial of the OX40 agonist ivuxolimab. The chain is built from TRBV7-3 and TRBJ1-5; 7 nucleotides line up with TRBD1. CDR3 nucleotides: TGTGCCAGCAGCAAAATCAGGGGGGTGAATCAGCCCCAGCATTTT. It yields the protein CASSKIRGVNQPQHF.